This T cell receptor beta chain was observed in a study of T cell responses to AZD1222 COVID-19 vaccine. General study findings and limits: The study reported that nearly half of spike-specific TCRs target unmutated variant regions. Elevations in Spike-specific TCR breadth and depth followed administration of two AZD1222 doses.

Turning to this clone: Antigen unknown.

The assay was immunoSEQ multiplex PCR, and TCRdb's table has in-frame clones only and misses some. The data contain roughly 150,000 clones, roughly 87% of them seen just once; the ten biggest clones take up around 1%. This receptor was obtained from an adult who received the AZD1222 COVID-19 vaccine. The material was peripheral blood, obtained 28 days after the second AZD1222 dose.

This CDR3 reads CASGGTASLGNTIYF. The CDR3 coding sequence is TGTGCCAGCGGGGGGACAGCCAGCCTTGGAAACACCATATATTTT. V and J are TRBV2 and TRBJ1-3; 7 bases are shared with TRBD1. J gave up 3 bases and V 8 bases, and 10 bases lay outside the gene matches. This CDR3 region has 15 residues. The V gene's germline CDR1 is SNHLY and CDR2 FYNNEI. Looking up the rest from reference TRBV2 and TRBJ1-3 gives the full variable domain: EPEVTQTPSHQVTQMGQEVILRCVPISNHLYFYWYRQILGQKVEFLVSFYNNEISEKSEIFDDQFSVERPDGSNFTLKIRSTKLEDSAMYFCASGGTASLGNTIYFGEGSWLTVV.